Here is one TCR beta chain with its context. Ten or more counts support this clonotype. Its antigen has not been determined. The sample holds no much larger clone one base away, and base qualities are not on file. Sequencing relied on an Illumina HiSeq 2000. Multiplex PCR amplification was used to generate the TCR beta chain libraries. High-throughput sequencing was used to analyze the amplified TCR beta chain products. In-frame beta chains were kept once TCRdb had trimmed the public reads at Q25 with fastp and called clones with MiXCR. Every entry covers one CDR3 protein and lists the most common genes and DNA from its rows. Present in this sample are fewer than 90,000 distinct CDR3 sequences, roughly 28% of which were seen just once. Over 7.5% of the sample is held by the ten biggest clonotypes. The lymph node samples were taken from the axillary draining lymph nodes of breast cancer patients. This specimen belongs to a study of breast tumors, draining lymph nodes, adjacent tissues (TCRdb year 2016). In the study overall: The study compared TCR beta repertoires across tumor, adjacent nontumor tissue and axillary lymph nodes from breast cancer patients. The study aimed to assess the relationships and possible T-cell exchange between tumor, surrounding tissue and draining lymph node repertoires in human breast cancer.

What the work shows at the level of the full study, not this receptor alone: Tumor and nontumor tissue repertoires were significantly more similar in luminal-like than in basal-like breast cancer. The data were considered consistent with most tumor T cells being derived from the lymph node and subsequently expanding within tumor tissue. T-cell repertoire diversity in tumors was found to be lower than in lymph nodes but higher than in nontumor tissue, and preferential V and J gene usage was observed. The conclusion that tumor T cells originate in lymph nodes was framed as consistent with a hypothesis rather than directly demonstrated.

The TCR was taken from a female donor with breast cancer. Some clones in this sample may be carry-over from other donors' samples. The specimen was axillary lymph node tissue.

The CDR3 protein: CASSETGTGNSPLHF. The nucleotide sequence is given as TGTGCCAGCAGTGAAACCGGGACAGGGAATTCACCCCTCCACTTT. The sequence is built from TRBV12-3 or TRBV12-4 and TRBJ1-6, and 9 junction bases match TRBD1. For this chain, trimming is 5 bases at the V end and 7 bases at the J end, and the number of junction bases without a gene match is 6. The CDR3 has 15 amino acids, counting the end cysteine and phenylalanine. The kept DNA is CDR3 alone, 45 bases in frame from the first base.